One and the same sample provided the 17 T cell receptor beta chains below, sequenced in a study of shared clonotypes between healthy human individuals. Data came from immunoSEQ multiplex PCR; TCRdb stores just in-frame clones and leaves some out. This sample has about 2.5 million clones, with 85% to 95% found just once. The sequenced sample was naive CD4+ T cells from PBMCs. Subset: CD45RA+ positively selected. Source of these receptors: a man aged 18 to 30 in good health. Some clones in this sample may be carry-over from other donors' samples.

J is TRBJ1-2 and V is TRBV4-3; D gene ambiguous. The ends were cut back, 0 bases at V and 7 bases at J, with 9 bases in the middle. Germline assignment: CDR1 LGHNA and CDR2 YSLEER. This CDR3 has 13 residues. CDR3 amino acids: CASSQDGVTGYTF. The CDR3 DNA sequence: TGCGCCAGCAGCCAAGATGGGGTAACTGGCTACACCTTC.

The chain combines TRBV9 with TRBJ2-7; 12 bases are a match to TRBD2. J lost 3 bases, V lost 4 bases, and 5 bases had no gene match. CDR3 length: 15 amino acids. The germline V gene has CDR1 SGDLS and CDR2 YYNGEE. CDR3 in DNA: TGTGCCAGCAGCACCAGGACTAGCGGGATCTACGAGCAGTACTTC. Translation: CASSTRTSGIYEQYF.

CDR3 amino acids: CASSQTSGRTYEQYF. CDR3 coding DNA: TGCGCCAGCAGCCAAACTAGCGGGAGGACCTACGAGCAGTACTTC. The chain recombines TRBV4-3 with TRBJ2-7; TRBD2 matches at 12 bases. Germline V gene data show CDR1 as LGHNA and CDR2 as YSLEER. J was trimmed by 2 bases and V by 2 bases; bases with no gene match: 1. The CDR3 length is 15 residues.

On this clone itself: The same CDR3 arises from other DNA sequences in this sample as well. The V call is TRBV5-1, the J call TRBJ2-2; a possible D gene is TRBD2 (6 bases). V was cut by 0 bases and J by 1 base, with 7 bases left in between. The CDR3 sequence is 15 residues long. Germline V gene sequence: CDR1 SGHRS, CDR2 YFSETQ. The CDR3 bases are TGCGCCAGCAGCTTGGGGCGGGGGAACACCGGGGAGCTGTTTTTT. Protein product: CASSLGRGNTGELFF.

The sample holds one count of this clone. The chain recombines TRBV27 with TRBJ2-7; weak D call: TRBD1 (5 bases). The V end was cut by 8 bases, the J end by 2 bases, with 16 bases between. Looked up from germline, CDR1 is MNHEY and CDR2 is SMNVEV (reference sequence). The CDR3 has 14 amino acids. Here the CDR3 reads CASGPKTVPYEQYF. The CDR3 bases are TGTGCCAGCGGTCCTAAGACAGTTCCCTACGAGCAGTACTTC.

CDR3 in DNA: TGTGCCAGCAGCCCCATACTTGAGCAGTTCTTC. Translated, it gives CASSPILEQFF. V and J are TRBV28 and TRBJ2-1; D uncertain. The germline V and J ends were trimmed by 6 bases and 9 bases, with 9 bases remaining between them. CDR3 size: 11 residues. Germline CDR1 and CDR2: MDHEN and SYDVKM.

The chain joins TRBV5-1 to TRBJ2-7, with D unclear. This CDR3 contains 13 residues. Germline loops: CDR1 SGHRS, CDR2 YFSETQ. V gave up 3 bases and J gave up 2 bases, with 9 bases separating them. The CDR3 region has the DNA TGCGCCAGCAGCTGGACCGGACCCTACGAGCAGTACTTC. It encodes CASSWTGPYEQYF.

The chain employs TRBV6-6 and TRBJ1-3; weak D call: TRBD1 (5 bases). CDR3 length: 14 residues. The germline V gene encodes CDR1 MNHNY and CDR2 SVGAGI (reference sequence). V was cut by 6 bases and J by 4 bases, with 13 bases left in between. Here the CDR3 DNA reads TGTGCCAGCAGGGGCAGGGAACCGGGAAACACCATATATTTT. Protein sequence: CASRGREPGNTIYF.

This rearrangement joins TRBV4-2 to TRBJ2-7; 7 bases are a match to TRBD1. V lost 4 bases, J lost 2 bases, and 8 bases stayed unmatched. CDR3 size: 15 residues. CDR1 and CDR2 (germline): LGHNA, YNFKEQ. This CDR3 reads CASSRGTVVPYEQYF. The CDR3 nucleotides are TGTGCCAGCAGCCGGGGGACAGTCGTTCCCTACGAGCAGTACTTC.

The chain uses TRBV9 and TRBJ2-3; maybe TRBD1 (6 bases). The V and J ends lost 3 bases and 0 bases respectively, with 17 bases between them. The germline CDR1 and CDR2 sequences are SGDLS and YYNGEE. The CDR3 consists of 17 residues. The CDR3 sequence is CASSESGTRISTDTQYF. The CDR3 DNA reads as TGTGCCAGCAGCGAGTCCGGGACAAGGATTAGCACAGATACGCAGTATTTT.

V and J are TRBV11-2 and TRBJ2-2; 8 bases fit TRBD2. V dropped 6 bases and J dropped 1; count of bases not matched to a gene: 4. Germline CDR1 and CDR2: SGHAT and FQNNGV. This CDR3 spans 15 amino acids. The CDR3 nucleotides are TGTGCCAGCAGGCTAACTAGCGGGAACACCGGGGAGCTGTTTTTT. Protein product: CASRLTSGNTGELFF.

The chain couples TRBV10-3 to TRBJ2-3, with D possibly being TRBD2 (6 bases). The length of the CDR3 is 14 residues. V lost 3 bases and J lost 1, with 8 bases in between. CDR1 ENHRY and CDR2 SYGVKD come from the germline V gene. The CDR3 protein is CAISEQRGTDTQYF. In DNA form, the CDR3 reads TGTGCCATCAGTGAACAGCGGGGCACAGATACGCAGTATTTT.

The V and J genes are TRBV11-2 and TRBJ2-3; possibly TRBD1 or TRBD2 for D (5 bases each). Trimming cost V 8 bases and J 2 bases, with 17 bases left between them. CDR1 and CDR2 (germline): SGHAT, FQNNGV. CDR3 length: 15 residues. DNA for the CDR3: TGTGCCAGCCGTTTTGGGTCAGGGACCACAGATACGCAGTATTTT. Amino acid sequence: CASRFGSGTTDTQYF.

The genes are TRBV10-3 and TRBJ2-1; D is ambiguous. Germline V gene sequence: CDR1 ENHRY, CDR2 SYGVKD. Between the trimmed V and J ends, which lost 2 bases and 6 bases, there was a span of 14 bases. The length of the CDR3 is 15 residues. The CDR3 bases are TGTGCCATCAGTGAGAAGCGACCCCCCCTCAATGAGCAGTTCTTC. This codes for CAISEKRPPLNEQFF.

This chain joins TRBV25-1 and TRBJ1-1; D remains ambiguous. The CDR3 has 13 residues. Trimming took 4 bases from V and 6 from J, leaving 12 bases between them. Germline CDR1 is MGHDK and CDR2 is SYGVNS. The CDR3 region is CASSVIMGAEAFF. In nucleotides, the CDR3 is TGTGCCAGCAGTGTAATTATGGGCGCTGAAGCTTTCTTT.

The chain links TRBV28 to TRBJ2-7; 9 bases fit TRBD2. V shed 6 bases and J 4 bases; nucleotides not matched to a gene: 10. CDR1 and CDR2 from the germline V gene are MDHEN and SYDVKM. The CDR3 length is 15 residues. CDR3 nucleotides: TGTGCCAGCAGCCCTAGCGGGGTCGCCCGATACGAGCAGTACTTC. The encoded protein is CASSPSGVARYEQYF. Combining the CDR3 with reference TRBV28 and TRBJ2-7 gives the whole variable domain DVKVTQSSRYLVKRTGEKVFLECVQDMDHENMFWYRQDPGLGLRLIYFSYDVKMKEKGDIPEGYSVSREKKERFSLILESASTNQTSMYLCASSPSGVARYEQYFGPGTRLTVT.

The chain recombines TRBV6-1 with TRBJ2-5; D is unclear. CDR3 size: 13 residues. V dropped 5 bases and J dropped 2 bases, with 9 bases sitting between them. Germline values: CDR1 MNHNS, CDR2 SASEGT. Written as DNA, the CDR3 is TGTGCCAGCAGTCGGACCGGACAAGAGACCCAGTACTTC. It is translated as CASSRTGQETQYF.